The rows below give T cell receptor beta chains drawn from one sample of a study of early T cells in non-severe SARS-CoV-2 infection. TCRdb itself ran the 5' RACE reads through MiXCR, one entry per CDR3 protein. The profile covers about 70,000 distinct CDR3 sequences, with over 3.5% appearing a single time and 3.6% taken by the ten largest. Material: whole blood, obtained at baseline. The source is an adult who was a healthcare worker with PCR-confirmed SARS-CoV-2 infection or an uninfected control (not recorded which). The donor label of this sample is uncertain. The CDR3 runs from the conserved cysteine through the conserved F or W. The D gene is left open where the match is weak. Clone size is stated in some rows and not others, as once, few, many or a class when expanded.

NA	TRBV29-1	many	TRBJ2-7	TGCAGCGTTGTCGGAGGGGGAGACGAGCAGTACTTC	CSVVGGGDEQYF
NA	TRBV20-1	few	TRBJ2-7	TGCAGTGCTAGAGGACAGGATTACGAGCAGTACTTC	CSARGQDYEQYF
NA	TRBV20-1	many	TRBJ1-3	TGCAGTGCTAGAGATCCGGACTTCTCTGGAAACACCATATATTTT	CSARDPDFSGNTIYF
TRBD2	TRBV11-2	many	TRBJ2-7	TGTGCCAGCAGGGGAACTAGCGCACGAACGTCCCGGTACTTC	CASRGTSARTSRYF
NA	TRBV28	few	TRBJ1-6	TGTGCCAGCAGGCGACCCGGGGAGGGGACCTATAATTCACCCCTCCACTTT	CASRRPGEGTYNSPLHF
NA	TRBV29-1	many	TRBJ1-2	TGCAGCGTTGAAGCGAACAGGGCGGAGGGCTACACCTTC	CSVEANRAEGYTF
NA	TRBV20-1	many	TRBJ2-7	TGCAGTGCTAGACCGGGGGCTGAGTACGAGCAGTACTTC	CSARPGAEYEQYF
TRBD1	TRBV12-3/TRBV12-4	few	TRBJ1-1	TGTGCCAGCACTGGGACAGCTGGGGACACTGAAGCTTTCTTT	CASTGTAGDTEAFF
NA	TRBV7-9	NA	TRBJ2-7	TGTGCCAGCAGCTTAGTGGGCGACAGCCACGAGCAGTACTTC	CASSLVGDSHEQYF
NA	TRBV7-2	many	TRBJ1-2	TGTGCCAGCCGTGGCGGTAACTATGGCTACACCTTC	CASRGGNYGYTF
NA	TRBV7-2	NA	TRBJ1-2	TGTGCCAGCAGCTTAGCGTTTTCAGGGGATGGCTACACCTTC	CASSLAFSGDGYTF
TRBD2	TRBV6-6	many	TRBJ2-5	TGTGCCAGCAGTTACTCGCGGGGGGACCAACAAGAGACCCAGTACTTC	CASSYSRGDQQETQYF
TRBD2	TRBV7-2	NA	TRBJ2-1	TGTGCCAGCAGCCTCCTCCCCGGGACTAGCGTTAGGGATGAGCAGTTCTTC	CASSLLPGTSVRDEQFF
TRBD2	TRBV10-1	many	TRBJ2-1	TGCGCCAGCAGTACTAGCGGGGGGGCAGAAGAGCAGTTCTTC	CASSTSGGAEEQFF
NA	TRBV12-3/TRBV12-4	few	TRBJ2-2	TGTGCCAGCAGTCCTAGGGGGGCCGGGGAGCTGTTTTTT	CASSPRGAGELFF
NA	TRBV18	many	TRBJ2-5	TGTGCCAGCTCACCACCGGGCGAGACCCAGTACTTC	CASSPPGETQYF
NA	TRBV11-2	few	TRBJ1-1	TGTGCCAGCAGCTTTATAGTGGCTCAGGAAGCTTTCTTT	CASSFIVAQEAFF
TRBD1	TRBV2	NA	TRBJ2-6	TGTGCCAGCACCTTGGACAGGATGGGCAACGTCCTGACTTTC	CASTLDRMGNVLTF
TRBD1	TRBV7-9	many	TRBJ2-1	TGTGCCAGCAGCTCCGGGACAGGGACGTACAATGAGCAGTTCTTC	CASSSGTGTYNEQFF
TRBD1	TRBV7-6	few	TRBJ1-2	TGTGCCAGCAGCCCGGGACAGGGTGGGGGCTACACCTTC	CASSPGQGGGYTF
TRBD2	TRBV7-2	many	TRBJ2-1	TGTGCCAGCAGCTTCCAAAGCGGGGCCGTTGATGAGCAGTTCTTC	CASSFQSGAVDEQFF
TRBD1	TRBV2	NA	TRBJ1-4	TGTGCCAGCAGGGGGACAGGACTTAATGAAAAACTGTTTTTT	CASRGTGLNEKLFF
NA	TRBV13	many	TRBJ2-7	TGTGCCAGCAGCTTAGCTATTTCCGCCTACGAGCAGTACTTC	CASSLAISAYEQYF
NA	TRBV10-2	many	TRBJ2-1	TGCGCCAGCAGTCCCGCGACAGTCGGTGAGCAGTTCTTC	CASSPATVGEQFF
NA	TRBV3-1	NA	TRBJ1-1	TGTGCCAGCAGCCACGGGGGGGAGCAGACTGAAGCTTTCTTT	CASSHGGEQTEAFF
NA	TRBV27	many	TRBJ2-7	TGTGCCAGCAGCTCCACCTACGAGCAGTACTTC	CASSSTYEQYF
NA	TRBV3-1	NA	TRBJ2-7	TGTGCCAGCAGCCATCTTCAAGGCGGGCAGTACTTC	CASSHLQGGQYF
NA	TRBV12-3/TRBV12-4	NA	TRBJ1-1	TGTGCCAGCAGTTTACTAGACAGATTGAACACTGAAGCTTTCTTT	CASSLLDRLNTEAFF
TRBD2	TRBV10-1	few	TRBJ2-3	TGCGCCAGCAGTGAACCGGGGGGGCCAGCTGATACGCAGTATTTT	CASSEPGGPADTQYF
NA	TRBV20-1	NA	TRBJ2-3	TGCAGTGCTAGTCGGGCAGATACGCAGTATTTT	CSASRADTQYF
TRBD1	TRBV6-1	many	TRBJ2-4	TGTGCCAGCATCCCCCCCGGGACAGACCTGAAGGGCATTCAGTACTTC	CASIPPGTDLKGIQYF
NA	TRBV30	many	TRBJ1-2	TGTGCCTGGAGAGGGGGAAACTATGGCTACACCTTC	CAWRGGNYGYTF